This T cell receptor (beta chain) comes out of a study of blood T cell repertoires in COVID-19. Study-level information: The United States, Italy and Spain provided the acute and convalescent COVID-19 samples. PBMCs, B-cell-depleted T cells, or T cells were the source of the cDNA or gDNA that made up the material.

Germline assignment: CDR1 MNHNY and CDR2 SVGAGI (reference sequence). This CDR3 spans 13 amino acids. Deletions cut 7 bases from V and 7 bases from J, with 14 bases between. Patients in Seattle were enrolled during active infection, then followed longitudinally. Sequencing was performed with immunoSEQ multiplex PCR; in TCRdb, only in-frame clones are kept and a portion is missing. In the table there are some 500,000 clones, less than 90% of which are singletons. The sequencing input was peripheral blood. The clonotype was recovered from a woman between 50 and 59 years old with COVID-19, enrolled during active disease. This chain uses TRBV6-6 with TRBJ2-1; weak D call: TRBD2 (6 bases). The CDR3 reads CASTRLGANEQFF. The CDR3 DNA is TGTGCCAGCACCAGACTAGGGGCGAATGAGCAGTTCTTC.